This TCR beta chain was captured in a study of cytomegalovirus exposure and HLA in healthy donors. Findings of the study overall: Later on, analysis showed that most CMV-associated TCR beta chains appeared to be HLA-restricted. Being productive about 87% or about 30% of the time was typical of most TCR beta V segments in an earlier analysis. Near-uniform donor sequencing depth was presumed by presence/absence analyses. It has been reported that TCR beta sequences accurately predicted the HLA-A and HLA-B alleles of most subjects.

The CDR3 spans 12 residues. Trimming removed 2 bases from V and 11 bases from J, with 8 bases in between. Germline assignment: CDR1 SGHNT and CDR2 YYREEE (reference sequence). This PCR relied on a set of 60 Vbeta primers and 13 Jbeta primers. Clones were read by immunoSEQ multiplex PCR, and TCRdb kept only the in-frame ones, dropping some. The sample records roughly 110,000 clones, around 64% being singletons. Of note for this clone: No antigen is known for it.

Sequenced: PBMCs. This TCR came from a woman in her twenties or thirties in good health and CMV-seronegative. The chain carries TRBV5-4 and TRBJ1-6, with a weak D call TRBD1 (5 bases). The CDR3 sequence is CASSFGHPPLHF. Here the CDR3 DNA reads TGTGCCAGCAGCTTCGGACACCCACCCCTCCACTTT. The full variable domain, rest sourced from reference TRBV5-4 and TRBJ1-6, is ETGVTQSPTHLIKTRGQQVTLRCSSQSGHNTVSWYQQALGQGPQFIFQYYREEENGRGNFPPRFSGLQFPNYSSELNVNALELDDSALYLCASSFGHPPLHFGNGTRLTVT.